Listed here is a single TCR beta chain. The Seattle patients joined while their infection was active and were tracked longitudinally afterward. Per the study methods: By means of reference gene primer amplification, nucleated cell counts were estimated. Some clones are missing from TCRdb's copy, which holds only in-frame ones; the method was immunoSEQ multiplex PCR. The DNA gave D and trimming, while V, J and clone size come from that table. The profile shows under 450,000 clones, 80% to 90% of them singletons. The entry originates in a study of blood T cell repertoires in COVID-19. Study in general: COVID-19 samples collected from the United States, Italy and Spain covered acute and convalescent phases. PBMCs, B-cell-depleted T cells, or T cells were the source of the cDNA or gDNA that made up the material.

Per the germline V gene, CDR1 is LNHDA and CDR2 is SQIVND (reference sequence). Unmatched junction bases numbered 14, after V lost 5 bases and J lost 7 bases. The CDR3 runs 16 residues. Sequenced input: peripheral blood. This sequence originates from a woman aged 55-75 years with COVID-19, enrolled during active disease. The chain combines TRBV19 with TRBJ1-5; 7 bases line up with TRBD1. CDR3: CASSLPGQGEGQPQHF. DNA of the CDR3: TGTGCCAGTAGTCTCCCGGGGCAGGGGGAAGGGCAGCCCCAGCATTTT.